This T cell receptor (beta chain) came from a study of blood T cell repertoires in COVID-19. Study as a whole: From the United States, Italy and Spain came samples of acute and convalescent COVID-19.

TCRdb's table, derived via immunoSEQ multiplex PCR, lists solely in-frame clones and lacks some. The repertoire holds about 62,000 clones, with roughly 89% as singletons. The specimen was peripheral blood. This sequence originates from a human donor in a cohort sampled during active COVID-19.

CDR3 in DNA: TGTGCCAGTAGTCGTGGGGCGTCCGAGACCCAGTACTTC. Encoded protein: CASSRGASETQYF. The rearrangement joins TRBV19 to TRBJ2-5, with a tentative D call TRBD1 (5 bases). The CDR3 runs 13 residues. Germline assignment: CDR1 LNHDA and CDR2 SQIVND (reference sequence). V was pared by 5 bases and J by 5 bases, with 12 bases between.